This TCR beta chain originates from a study of T cell changes during pregnancy in multiple sclerosis. The method was immunoSEQ multiplex PCR; TCRdb's version includes in-frame clones alone and lacks a portion of them. The table lists roughly 60,000 clones, about nine tenths of them singletons, with roughly 1.5% in the top ten. The ends were cut back, 8 bases at V and 0 bases at J, with 13 bases in the middle. The CDR3 runs to 15 residues. Germline assignment: CDR1 MGHDK and CDR2 SYGVNS. The sequenced sample was peripheral blood, obtained in the second trimester of pregnancy. The rearrangement uses TRBV25-1 and TRBJ2-2; the D gene is possibly TRBD1 (7 bases). The clonotype comes from a female donor with multiple sclerosis, enrolled in a pregnancy study. CDR3 DNA sequence: TGTGCCAGCTTCCCAGGGGGGACGAACACCGGGGAGCTGTTTTTT. Translation gives CASFPGGTNTGELFF.